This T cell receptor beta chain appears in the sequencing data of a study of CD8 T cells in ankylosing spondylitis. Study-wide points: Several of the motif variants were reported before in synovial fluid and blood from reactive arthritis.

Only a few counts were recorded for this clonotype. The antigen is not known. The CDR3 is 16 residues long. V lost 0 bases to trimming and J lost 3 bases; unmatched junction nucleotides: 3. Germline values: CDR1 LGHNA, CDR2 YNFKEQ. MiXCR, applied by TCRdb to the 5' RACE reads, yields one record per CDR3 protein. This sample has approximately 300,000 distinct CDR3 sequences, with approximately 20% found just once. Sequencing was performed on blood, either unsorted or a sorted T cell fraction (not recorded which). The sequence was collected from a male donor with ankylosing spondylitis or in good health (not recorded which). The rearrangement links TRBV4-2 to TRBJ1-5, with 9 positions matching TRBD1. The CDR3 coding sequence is TGTGCCAGCAGCCAAGATGGGACAGGGACCAATCAGCCCCAGCATTTT. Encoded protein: CASSQDGTGTNQPQHF.